This entry lists 18 T cell receptor beta chains sequenced from one sample in a study of cytomegalovirus exposure and HLA in healthy donors. The PCR made use of 60 Vbeta and 13 Jbeta primers. Libraries were prepared by immunoSEQ multiplex PCR; TCRdb keeps only in-frame clonotypes and omits some of them. The data show 130,000 or so clones, with roughly three fifths seen just once and more than 1.5% held by the top ten. Sequenced input: PBMCs. The receptors come from a man younger than 30 in good health and CMV-seronegative.

This clone was recorded a few times. The genes are TRBV15 and TRBJ2-3; TRBD2 matches at 13 bases. The germline V gene encodes CDR1 LNHNV and CDR2 YYDKDF (reference sequence). The ends lost 1 base at V and 2 bases at J; junction bases unmatched: 15. The CDR3 contains 21 residues. DNA for the CDR3: TGTGCCACCAGCAGAGGTCAGGGACTAGCGGGGCCCGTACTTAACACAGATACGCAGTATTTT. Amino acid sequence: CATSRGQGLAGPVLNTDTQYF.

The CDR3 is CASSGGTEQKLFF. In DNA form, the CDR3 reads TGTGCCAGCAGCGGGGGGACAGAGCAAAAACTGTTTTTT. The gene calls are TRBV14 and TRBJ1-4, with TRBD1 matching over 7 bases. There are 13 residues in the CDR3. J gave up 9 bases and V 5 bases, and 6 bases lay outside the gene matches. Germline lookup yields CDR1 SGHDN and CDR2 FVKESK.

This clone appeared a few times. The chain carries TRBV5-1 and TRBJ2-5, with 11 positions matching TRBD2. This CDR3 is 16 amino acids long. From germline, CDR1 is SGHRS and CDR2 YFSETQ. Trimming cost V 2 bases and J 5 bases; bases outside gene matches: 8. The CDR3 region is CASSLAASGRWETQYF. CDR3 nucleotides: TGCGCCAGCAGCTTAGCGGCTAGCGGGAGGTGGGAGACCCAGTACTTC. The full variable domain, completed using reference TRBV5-1 and TRBJ2-5, is KAGVTQTPRYLIKTRGQQVTLSCSPISGHRSVSWYQQTPGQGLQFLFEYFSETQRNKGNFPGRFSGRQFSNSRSEMNVSTLELGDSALYLCASSLAASGRWETQYFGPGTRLLVL.

J is TRBJ1-1 and V is TRBV6-5; no clear D gene. Trimming removed 4 bases at V and 2 bases at J, with 11 bases between. Germline V CDR1 and CDR2: MNHEY, SVGAGI. The CDR3 is 14 residues long. CDR3 DNA: TGTGCCAGCAGTTTTTCGGCGGAAAACACTGAAGCTTTCTTT. This encodes CASSFSAENTEAFF.

This clone was seen only once. This chain joins TRBV15 and TRBJ2-5, with TRBD2 identical over 10 bases. V was clipped by 0 bases and J by 7 bases; unmatched bases: 5. CDR3 length: 15 residues. Germline CDR1 LNHNV, CDR2 YYDKDF (reference sequence). The CDR3 nucleotides are TGTGCCACCAGCAGAGATACGGTAGCGGGAGGGACCCAGTACTTC. Protein: CATSRDTVAGGTQYF.

J is TRBJ2-7 and V is TRBV6-1; TRBD2 is a possible D gene (5 bases). The V and J ends lost 6 bases and 6 bases respectively, with 12 bases between them. The CDR3 is 12 residues long. Germline lookup yields CDR1 MNHNS and CDR2 SASEGT. This chain's CDR3 is CASRPGGAEQYF. The DNA of the CDR3 is TGTGCCAGCAGGCCAGGAGGCGCCGAGCAGTACTTC.

V and J are TRBV19 and TRBJ2-1; 9 bases line up with TRBD2. Germline CDR1 reads LNHDA; CDR2 reads SQIVND (reference sequence). This CDR3 has 14 amino acids. V shed 8 bases, J shed 4 bases, and the junction held 6 bases outside the gene matches. In nucleotides, the CDR3 is TGTGCCAGTTTTAGCGGGAGTGTTTACAATGAGCAGTTCTTC. Protein product: CASFSGSVYNEQFF.

The rearrangement uses TRBV25-1 and TRBJ2-1; D is possibly TRBD2 (6 bases). CDR1 and CDR2 (germline): MGHDK, SYGVNS. The CDR3 has 15 residues. V lost 6 bases and J lost 0, with 12 bases in between. CDR3 DNA: TGTGCCAGCAGAGACAGCGGGCCCTCCTACAATGAGCAGTTCTTC. It encodes CASRDSGPSYNEQFF.

This clone has a handful of counts. The genes are TRBV6-1 and TRBJ1-2; D is unresolved. CDR3 size: 14 residues. Germline loops: CDR1 MNHNS, CDR2 SASEGT. V was shortened by 0 bases and J by 8 bases, with 13 bases between the two germline ends. CDR3 amino acids: CASSEAGLPGGYTF. CDR3 DNA: TGTGCCAGCAGTGAAGCTGGACTGCCGGGAGGCTACACCTTC.

J is TRBJ2-7 and V is TRBV6-5; weak D call: TRBD1 (5 bases). The V and J ends lost 7 bases and 1 base respectively, with 11 bases between them. CDR1 and CDR2 (germline): MNHEY, SVGAGI. The CDR3 length is 13 residues. CDR3 nucleotide sequence: TGTGCCAGCAAGCAGGGCTCATCCTACGAGCAGTACTTC. Its translation: CASKQGSSYEQYF.

The V call is TRBV5-1, the J call TRBJ2-7; TRBD1 aligns across 9 bases. This CDR3 region has 12 residues. V lost 5 bases to trimming and J lost 6 bases; unmatched junction nucleotides: 3. The germline V gene has CDR1 SGHRS and CDR2 YFSETQ. The CDR3: CASRQGAGEQYF. The CDR3 nucleotides read TGCGCCAGCAGACAGGGGGCGGGCGAGCAGTACTTC. The full variable domain, completed using reference TRBV5-1 and TRBJ2-7, is KAGVTQTPRYLIKTRGQQVTLSCSPISGHRSVSWYQQTPGQGLQFLFEYFSETQRNKGNFPGRFSGRQFSNSRSEMNVSTLELGDSALYLCASRQGAGEQYFGPGTRLTVT.

The V and J genes are TRBV10-2 and TRBJ2-7, with 8 bases matching TRBD2. The CDR3 sequence is 15 residues long. Germline lookup yields CDR1 WSHSY and CDR2 SAAADI. The J segment lost 0 bases and the V segment lost 1 base, leaving 2 bases of the junction unmatched. The CDR3 DNA follows: TGCGCCAGCAGTGAGTTAGCGGGGAGCTCCTACGAGCAGTACTTC. Translating gives CASSELAGSSYEQYF.

This chain uses TRBV5-1 with TRBJ2-7; tentatively, D is TRBD1 (6 bases). The CDR3 covers 13 residues. The germline CDR1 and CDR2 sequences are SGHRS and YFSETQ. The V end lost 4 bases, the J end lost 4 bases, and 12 bases lay between the germline ends. In nucleotides, the CDR3 is TGCGCCAGCAGCGAGACAGGCCCTTACGAGCAGTACTTC. The encoded protein is CASSETGPYEQYF.

Points on this clone: The same CDR3 also results from other DNA sequences found in this sample. CDR3 in amino acids: CASSEERGSNYGYTF. The CDR3 region has the DNA TGTGCCAGCAGTGAAGAGAGGGGGTCCAACTATGGCTACACCTTC. The V and J genes are TRBV6-1 and TRBJ1-2; the D gene is possibly TRBD1 (6 bases). The V end lost 1 base, the J end lost 2 bases, and 11 bases lay between the germline ends. Germline CDR1 is MNHNS and CDR2 is SASEGT. The CDR3 covers 15 residues.

This clone was picked up a small number of times. The rearrangement uses TRBV30 and TRBJ1-1; D ambiguous. V was clipped by 0 bases and J by 5 bases, with 13 bases between them. CDR1 and CDR2 from the germline V gene are GTSNPN and SVGIG (reference sequence). The CDR3 consists of 14 residues. The CDR3 nucleotides are TGTGCCTGGAGTGTAATCCCGGGTCGGACTGAAGCTTTCTTT. Amino acids: CAWSVIPGRTEAFF.

The chain employs TRBV5-1 and TRBJ2-4; TRBD1 matches 8 bases. The CDR3 contains 14 residues. The V segment lost 3 bases and the J segment 9 bases; nucleotides outside the gene matches: 8. Looked up from germline, CDR1 is SGHRS and CDR2 is YFSETQ. The CDR3 DNA reads as TGCGCCAGCAGCTCGGGACAGGTCGGGGGCATTCAGTACTTC. Its protein product is CASSSGQVGGIQYF.

This clone has more than one count but fewer than ten. The chain is built from TRBV19 and TRBJ1-5, with unresolved D. Trimming took off 3 bases at V and 0 bases at J, with 6 bases between the two ends. Germline CDR1 is LNHDA and CDR2 is SQIVND (reference sequence). This CDR3 spans 14 amino acids. The CDR3 DNA is TGTGCCAGTAGTATCCGGGATAGCAATCAGCCCCAGCATTTT. Translated, it gives CASSIRDSNQPQHF.

The chain has TRBV5-6 and TRBJ2-7; a possible D gene is TRBD2 (5 bases). Trimming pared 3 bases from V and 1 base from J, leaving 11 bases between. The CDR3 consists of 14 residues. Per germline, CDR1 SGHDT and CDR2 YYEEEE. CDR3 sequence: CASSYGRGSYEQYF. CDR3 bases: TGTGCCAGCAGCTACGGACGGGGATCCTACGAGCAGTACTTC.